This T cell receptor beta chain was captured in a study of blood T cell repertoires in COVID-19. The V gene end was trimmed by 3 bases and the J gene end by 10 bases; junction bases not matched to a gene: 16. Germline CDR1 is MNHEY and CDR2 is SMNVEV (reference sequence). This CDR3 is built from 18 residues. TCRdb keeps only in-frame clones here, not all; method: immunoSEQ multiplex PCR. The sample contains about 60,000 clones, approximately 80% of which appear only once. Material: peripheral blood. The sequence was collected from a human donor in a cohort sampled during active COVID-19. V is TRBV27 and J is TRBJ2-1, with 12 positions matching TRBD2. This chain's CDR3 is CASSFESQGLAGIGEQFF. The CDR3 DNA sequence: TGTGCCAGCAGTTTTGAGAGCCAAGGACTAGCGGGAATAGGGGAGCAGTTCTTC.